This TCR beta chain was captured by sequencing in a study of shared clonotypes between healthy human individuals. Study outcomes and limitations: Blood was the only sampled material, and tissue repertoires likely differ.

Details on this clone: What it binds is unknown.

V was trimmed by 3 bases and J by 2 bases, leaving 5 bases between them. Germline V gene data show CDR1 as SGHRS and CDR2 as YFSETQ. This CDR3 region has 12 residues. Libraries were prepared by immunoSEQ multiplex PCR; TCRdb keeps only in-frame clonotypes and omits some of them. The repertoire consists of roughly 2,500,000 clones, with approximately 93% occurring once and the leading ten covering 0.36%. The source is a man between 18 and 29 years old in good health. Some clones in this sample may be carry-over from other donors' samples. This chain connects TRBV5-1 to TRBJ1-1; D unresolved. The specimen was naive CD4+ T cells from PBMCs. Regarding subset: CD45RA+ positively selected. CDR3 DNA sequence: TGCGCCAGCAGCTCCATTAACACTGAAGCTTTCTTT. This codes for CASSSINTEAFF.